This TCR beta chain emerged from a study of identical twins. Study results and caveats: It was possible that invariant MAIT and iNKT cells partly confounded the zero-insertion analyses. Insertion counts were lower in abundant cord blood beta clonotypes, a trend that memory repertoires did not show.

Template switching introduced a universal primer site, and the cDNA bore unique molecular identifiers. One entry per CDR3 protein, called by TCRdb with MiXCR from the 5' RACE reads. The data contain fewer than 650,000 distinct CDR3 sequences, just over 7% of them seen just once; the ten biggest clones take up around 1.6%. The CDR3 totals 18 residues. The germline gives CDR1 KGHDR, CDR2 SFDVKD. J lost 7 bases, V lost 3 bases, and 15 bases had no gene match. This clonotype was recorded a few times. Its antigen is undetermined. These same data were also listed under a study on yellow fever vaccine responses in identical twins.

The gene calls are TRBV24-1 and TRBJ2-3; 10 nucleotides match TRBD2. Sequencing input: PBMCs. The origin of this receptor is a young woman in good health. CDR3 sequence reads: CATSDGDWSGRAAYTQYF. The CDR3 nucleotides read TGTGCCACCAGTGATGGAGACTGGAGCGGGAGGGCCGCGTATACGCAGTATTTT.